One and the same sample provided the 2 T cell receptor beta chains below, sequenced in a study of T cells after somatic rescue of genetic block. Only in-frame clones appear in the TCRdb table, and some are missing; sequencing was by immunoSEQ multiplex PCR. The table includes 12,000 or so clones, nearly 80% detected once. The sample consisted of peripheral blood mononuclear cells (PBMCs). Receptor source: a boy aged 5-17 years.

The table lists this clone with a few counts. The rearrangement links TRBV7-9 to TRBJ1-1, with no clear D. V lost 5 bases, J lost 1 base, and 11 bases lay in between. Germline values: CDR1 SEHNR, CDR2 FQNEAQ (reference sequence). This CDR3 is built from 14 residues. CDR3 protein: CASSHREGNTEAFF. The CDR3, as DNA: TGTGCCAGCAGCCACCGGGAGGGGAACACTGAAGCTTTCTTT.

V is TRBV7-3 and J is TRBJ2-1, with D perhaps matching TRBD2 (6 bases). Germline CDR1 reads SGHTA; CDR2 reads FQGTGA. The V and J ends lost 8 bases and 7 bases respectively, with 18 bases between them. The CDR3 consists of 14 residues. In nucleotides, the CDR3 is TGTGCCAGCTCCCCGGGCCGGGGGTGGAATGAGCAGTTCTTC. It encodes CASSPGRGWNEQFF.